Sequencing of this T cell receptor beta chain was carried out in a study of blood T cell repertoires in COVID-19. Losses at the gene ends were 4 bases for V and 6 bases for J; bases not matched to a gene: 19. CDR1 SNHLY and CDR2 FYNNEI come from the germline V gene. The CDR3 is made up of 18 amino acids. Libraries were prepared by immunoSEQ multiplex PCR; TCRdb keeps only in-frame clonotypes and omits some of them. The sample includes about 73,000 clones, 82% of them seen just once. The gene calls are TRBV2 and TRBJ2-3; the match to TRBD2 covers 7 bases. The sequence was obtained from a woman aged 55-69 years with acute or convalescent COVID-19. Sample: peripheral blood. The CDR3 region is CASSVGMRTRTLQDTQYF. Here the CDR3 DNA reads TGTGCCAGCAGTGTAGGTATGCGGACTAGAACTTTACAGGATACGCAGTATTTT.